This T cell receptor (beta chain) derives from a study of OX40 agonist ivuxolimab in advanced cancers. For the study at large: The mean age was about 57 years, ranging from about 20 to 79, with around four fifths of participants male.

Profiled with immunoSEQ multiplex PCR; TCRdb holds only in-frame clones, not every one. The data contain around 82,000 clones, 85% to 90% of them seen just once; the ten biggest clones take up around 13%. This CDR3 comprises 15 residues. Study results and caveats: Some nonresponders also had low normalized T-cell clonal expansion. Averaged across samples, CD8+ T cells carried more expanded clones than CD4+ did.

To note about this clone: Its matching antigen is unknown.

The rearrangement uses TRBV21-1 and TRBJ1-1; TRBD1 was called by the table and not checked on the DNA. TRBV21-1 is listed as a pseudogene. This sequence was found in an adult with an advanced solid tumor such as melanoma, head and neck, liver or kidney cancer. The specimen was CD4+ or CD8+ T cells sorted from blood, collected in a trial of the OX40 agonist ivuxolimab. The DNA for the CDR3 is TGTGCCAGCTCCCACCTTTACAGGCAGAACACTGAAGCTTTCTTT. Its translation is CASSHLYRQNTEAFF.